This T cell receptor (beta chain) emerged from a study of shared clonotypes between healthy human individuals. Study-wide points: Exclusively blood specimens were collected; tissue repertoires likely differ.

Study processing details: ImmunoSEQ output held junction-only sequences without quality scores, so filtering differed. Only in-frame clones appear in the TCRdb table, and some are missing; sequencing was by immunoSEQ multiplex PCR. The V and J calls and clone size come from that table; D and trimming were worked out from the DNA. The table records 2,100,000 or so clones, more than 90% of them present only once. V lost 2 bases to trimming and J lost 7 bases, with 9 bases between them. Germline CDR1 is MNHEY and CDR2 is SVGAGI. The CDR3 has 14 residues. This clone has only a few counts. Its antigen is as yet unknown.

The sequencing input was naive CD4+ T cells sorted from blood. Subset here: CD45RA+ positively selected. This sequence was found in a man younger than 35 in good health. The rearrangement uses TRBV6-5 and TRBJ1-6; D is ambiguous. CDR3 DNA sequence: TGTGCCAGCAGTTACAACAGTGAGAATTCACCCCTCCACTTT. Its protein product is CASSYNSENSPLHF.